The rows below give T cell receptor beta chains drawn from one sample of a study of blood T cell repertoires in COVID-19. Libraries were prepared by immunoSEQ multiplex PCR; TCRdb keeps only in-frame clonotypes and omits some of them. The sample contains over 150,000 clones, 80% to 90% of which appear only once. The sequencing input was peripheral blood. These receptors were collected from a human donor in a cohort sampled during active COVID-19. Each CDR3 is given with its conserved first and last residue. A D gene is named only where the DNA matches it firmly. Rows give clone size only sometimes, using once, few, many, or a class for an expanded clone.

V gene,clone size,J gene,D gene,CDR3 DNA,CDR3 protein
TRBV7-7,NA,TRBJ2-1,TRBD2,TGTGCTAGCAGCTTAGTTAGCGGGATCTACAATGAGCAGTTCTTC,CASSLVSGIYNEQFF
TRBV6-6,NA,TRBJ1-6,NA,TGTGCCAGCAGCCCAGAAACACATTCACCCCTCCACTTT,CASSPETHSPLHF
TRBV18,once,TRBJ2-3,NA,TGTGCCAGCTCACCACCGGGGCATACAGGCACAGATACGCAGTATTTT,CASSPPGHTGTDTQYF
TRBV28,NA,TRBJ1-2,TRBD1,TGTGCCAGCAGTTTAGGGACAGGGAGGTTTGGCTACACCTTC,CASSLGTGRFGYTF
TRBV7-2,few,TRBJ2-5,TRBD2,TGTGCCAGCAGCTTGGTGTGGGGAGGGGCGGAGACCCAGTACTTC,CASSLVWGGAETQYF
TRBV7-7,NA,TRBJ2-7,TRBD1,TGTGCTAGCAGCGAAGACAGGGGGTACGAGCAGTACTTC,CASSEDRGYEQYF
TRBV5-4,NA,TRBJ1-2,TRBD1,TGTGCCAGCAGCCCACTTGGACAGGGCGGTAACTATGGCTACACCTTC,CASSPLGQGGNYGYTF
TRBV2,once,TRBJ2-7,NA,TGTGCCAGCAGGGACGGGATAAGCTCCTACGAGCAGTACTTC,CASRDGISSYEQYF
TRBV7-2,NA,TRBJ2-3,TRBD2,TGTGCCAGCAGCTTAGTAACTCTAGCGGGAGGTTGGGATACGCAGTATTTT,CASSLVTLAGGWDTQYF
TRBV5-4,NA,TRBJ2-2,TRBD1,TGTGCCAGCAGCCGTCCCTTGACAGGGGAGAACACCGGGGAGCTGTTTTTT,CASSRPLTGENTGELFF
TRBV27,NA,TRBJ2-2,NA,TGTGCCAGCAGTAGCCCGGGACAGAACACCGGGGAGCTGTTTTTT,CASSSPGQNTGELFF
TRBV7-8,NA,TRBJ2-2,TRBD1,TGTGCCAGCAGCTCCCAGACAGGGGTCACCGGGGAGCTGTTTTTT,CASSSQTGVTGELFF
TRBV19,NA,TRBJ2-1,NA,TGTGCCAGTAGTATAGGGACTACCTCAGTCTTCTTC,CASSIGTTSVFF
TRBV28,NA,TRBJ2-6,TRBD2,TGTGCCAGCAGTTTTAAAGACGGGAGGCCTGGGGCCAACGTCCTGACTTTC,CASSFKDGRPGANVLTF
TRBV7-8,NA,TRBJ1-2,NA,TGTGCCAGCAGCTTAGAAACAGCCACTAACTATGGCTACACCTTC,CASSLETATNYGYTF
TRBV7-2,NA,TRBJ2-7,NA,TGTGCCAGCAGCTTAGGGGGTCAGGGTGCCTCCTACGAGCAGTACTTC,CASSLGGQGASYEQYF
TRBV19,NA,TRBJ1-2,NA,TGTGCCAGTAGTTCCCAGGAGGGGCGCAACTATGGCTACACCTTC,CASSSQEGRNYGYTF
TRBV2,once,TRBJ2-3,TRBD2,TGTGCCAGCACGAGAACTAGCGGGAACACAGATACGCAGTATTTT,CASTRTSGNTDTQYF
TRBV5-5,NA,TRBJ1-1,TRBD1,TGTGCCAGCAGATTTACAGGGGGCAGTAGCACTGAAGCTTTCTTT,CASRFTGGSSTEAFF
TRBV29-1,NA,TRBJ2-5,TRBD1,TGCAGCGTAATCAGGGGGCAAGAGACCCAGTACTTC,CSVIRGQETQYF
TRBV27,NA,TRBJ2-3,TRBD2,TGTGCCAGCAGTACCAAAGGGACTAGCGGGAGGGCCCAAGATACGCAGTATTTT,CASSTKGTSGRAQDTQYF
TRBV5-1,NA,TRBJ1-2,NA,TGCGCCAGCAGCCCTAACGCAGGGGCCCGTGGCTACACCTTC,CASSPNAGARGYTF
TRBV2,NA,TRBJ2-1,TRBD1,TGTGCCAGCAGGCCCAACACAGGGGGCGTGCAGTTCTTC,CASRPNTGGVQFF
TRBV29-1,NA,TRBJ2-3,NA,TGCAGCGTTGTGGACAACATCGATACGCAGTATTTT,CSVVDNIDTQYF
TRBV19,once,TRBJ1-2,TRBD1,TGTGCCAGTAGTCGTTCTTTCACAGGGGTCGGTAACTATGGCTACACCTTC,CASSRSFTGVGNYGYTF
TRBV28,NA,TRBJ2-1,NA,TGTGCCAGCAGTTTAGCACAGGGTAACTCCTACAATGAGCAGTTCTTC,CASSLAQGNSYNEQFF
TRBV28,NA,TRBJ1-3,NA,TGTGCCAGCAGTTTATCCAGCTCTGGAAACACCATATATTTT,CASSLSSSGNTIYF
TRBV5-1,NA,TRBJ2-3,NA,TGCGCCAGCAGCCAAGATAGAGCGGCCCGCACAGATACGCAGTATTTT,CASSQDRAARTDTQYF
TRBV19,NA,TRBJ2-7,TRBD2,TGTGCCAGTAGTATGTCGGCCGGGGGGTCCTACGAGCAGTACTTC,CASSMSAGGSYEQYF
TRBV15,NA,TRBJ2-1,TRBD2,TGTGCCACCAGCAGAGCCCTAGCGGGAGGTTACAATGAGCAGTTCTTC,CATSRALAGGYNEQFF
TRBV23-1,NA,TRBJ2-5,TRBD2,TGCGCCAGCAGTCGAGGTAGCGGGAAAGAGCTCGAAGAGACCCAGTACTTC,CASSRGSGKELEETQYF
TRBV9,once,TRBJ2-7,TRBD1,TGTGCCAGCAGCGCCGGGACAGCTAGCTCCTACGAGCAGTACTTC,CASSAGTASSYEQYF
TRBV9,NA,TRBJ2-7,TRBD2,TGTGCCAGCAGCGTAGGGACTAGCGGGTTCTACGAGCAGTACTTC,CASSVGTSGFYEQYF
TRBV7-2,NA,TRBJ2-5,TRBD1,TGTGCCAGCAGCACTTGGGACAGCGGGACCCAGTACTTC,CASSTWDSGTQYF
TRBV3-1/TRBV3-2,NA,TRBJ2-1,TRBD2,TGTGCCAGCAGCCACGAGCCCCGACTAGCTCCTCGCGTTGAGCAGTTCTTC,CASSHEPRLAPRVEQFF
TRBV28,NA,TRBJ2-6,NA,TGTGCCAGCAGTTTACGGGTGGTTGGGGCCAACGTCCTGACTTTC,CASSLRVVGANVLTF
TRBV7-9,NA,TRBJ2-1,TRBD2,TGTGCCAGCAGCCGGCTATATAGCGGGACCGACAATGAGCAGTTCTTC,CASSRLYSGTDNEQFF
TRBV29-1,NA,TRBJ2-7,NA,TGCAGCGCAGATGCAGGGCCGACCTACGAGCAGTACTTC,CSADAGPTYEQYF
TRBV7-2,NA,TRBJ2-7,NA,TGTGCCAGCAGCTTAGAAGCCGGGTTCGAGCAGTACTTC,CASSLEAGFEQYF
TRBV28,NA,TRBJ2-7,TRBD1,TGTGCCAGCAGTCCACCCGGGACAGGGGTCGGTGAGCAGTACTTC,CASSPPGTGVGEQYF
TRBV4-1,NA,TRBJ2-3,TRBD2,TGCGCCAGCAGCCAAGAAATCGGGAGGCTATTCACAGATACGCAGTATTTT,CASSQEIGRLFTDTQYF
TRBV6-1,once,TRBJ2-5,NA,TGTGCCAGCAGTGAAAGAGGGCACCGCCTTGATGAGACCCAGTACTTC,CASSERGHRLDETQYF
TRBV13,NA,TRBJ2-5,TRBD2,TGTGCCAGCAGCCCCCGACTAGCGGGAGGCCAAGAGACCCAGTACTTC,CASSPRLAGGQETQYF
TRBV7-2,NA,TRBJ2-1,NA,TGTGCCAGCAGCCCACCCCGGTACTACAATGAGCAGTTCTTC,CASSPPRYYNEQFF
TRBV13,NA,TRBJ2-1,TRBD2,TGTGCCAGCAGCTTAGAGATTAGCGGGAGTACCGTTCGATACAATGAGCAGTTCTTC,CASSLEISGSTVRYNEQFF
TRBV5-1,NA,TRBJ2-1,TRBD2,TGCGCCAGCAGCTTGTTATCGGGACTAGCGGGAGAGTGGTTCTTC,CASSLLSGLAGEWFF
TRBV28,NA,TRBJ1-1,TRBD1,TGTGCCAGCAGTAGGGACAGGGGGCCTATCGACACTGAAGCTTTCTTT,CASSRDRGPIDTEAFF
TRBV19,NA,TRBJ2-1,TRBD1,TGTGCCAGTAGTTCTGACAGGGGGCGCTACAATGAGCAGTTCTTC,CASSSDRGRYNEQFF
TRBV7-8,once,TRBJ1-1,NA,TGTGCCAGCAGCTTAGCGCATGGCGGATACACTGAAGCTTTCTTT,CASSLAHGGYTEAFF
TRBV28,NA,TRBJ2-2,TRBD2,TGTGCCAGCTTAACTAGCGGGATGAGCACCGGGGAGCTGTTTTTT,CASLTSGMSTGELFF
TRBV27,NA,TRBJ1-2,NA,TGTGCCAGCAGTTTAAAGGGGAAATCCTATGGCTACACCTTC,CASSLKGKSYGYTF
TRBV28,NA,TRBJ2-5,TRBD2,TGTGCCAGCAGTCCGGGGCTAGCGGACCAAGAGACCCAGTACTTC,CASSPGLADQETQYF
TRBV5-1,NA,TRBJ2-7,TRBD2,TGCGCCAGCAGCTTGGCAATAGCGGGAAGCTCCTACGAGCAGTACTTC,CASSLAIAGSSYEQYF
TRBV19,NA,TRBJ1-1,TRBD1,TGTGCCAGTAGACCACAGGGGGACGCTGAAGCTTTCTTT,CASRPQGDAEAFF
TRBV30,NA,TRBJ1-3,NA,TGTGCCTGGAGTGTACGGGGCTCTGGAAACACCATATATTTT,CAWSVRGSGNTIYF